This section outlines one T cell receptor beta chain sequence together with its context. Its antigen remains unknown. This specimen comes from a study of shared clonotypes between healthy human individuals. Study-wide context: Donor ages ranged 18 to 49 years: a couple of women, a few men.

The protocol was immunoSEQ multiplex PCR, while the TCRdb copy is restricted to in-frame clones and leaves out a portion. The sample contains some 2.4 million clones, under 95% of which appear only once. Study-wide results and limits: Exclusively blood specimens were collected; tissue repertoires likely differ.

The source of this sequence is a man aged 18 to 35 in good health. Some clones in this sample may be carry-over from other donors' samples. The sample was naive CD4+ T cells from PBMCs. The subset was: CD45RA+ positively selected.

In DNA, the CDR3 is TGTGCCAGCAGCTTACTGGCTAGCGGGAGTATGGGTGGCTACAATGAGCAGTTCTTC. Encoded protein: CASSLLASGSMGGYNEQFF. The chain carries TRBV7-3 and TRBJ2-1; 10 positions agree with TRBD2. V shed 2 bases, J shed 3 bases, and the junction held 13 bases outside the gene matches. The CDR3 has 19 amino acids. The V gene's germline CDR1 is SGHTA and CDR2 FQGTGA.